The rows below give T cell receptor beta chains drawn from one sample of a study of T cell changes during pregnancy in multiple sclerosis. The table came from immunoSEQ multiplex PCR; TCRdb's copy has only in-frame clones and leaves some out. The table shows 100,000 to 130,000 clones, with just under 95% occurring only once. This specimen was peripheral blood, taken in the third trimester of pregnancy. These receptors came from a female donor in good health, enrolled as a control in a pregnancy study. CDR3s include the opening cysteine and the closing phenylalanine or tryptophan. Each record gives: D gene, V gene, clone size, J gene, CDR3 DNA, CDR3 protein. A D gene is named only where the DNA matches it firmly. Rows give clone size only sometimes, using once, few, many, or a class for an expanded clone.

d_gene: .
v_gene: TRBV5-1
abundance: .
j_gene: TRBJ1-2
CDR3nt: TGCGCCAGCAGCTCGGCCGGGAGGGAGCGCCGGCCTAACTATGGCTACACCTTC
CDR3aa: CASSSAGRERRPNYGYTF

d_gene: .
v_gene: TRBV6-1
abundance: .
j_gene: TRBJ1-4
CDR3nt: TGTGCCAGCAGTGAAGATCTTGGGACAACAACTAATGAAAAACTGTTTTTT
CDR3aa: CASSEDLGTTTNEKLFF

d_gene: TRBD2
v_gene: TRBV4-3
abundance: .
j_gene: TRBJ2-1
CDR3nt: TGCGCCAGCAGCCACCCCACCCCGGGGGGGGGCATGGGTGAGCAGTTCTTC
CDR3aa: CASSHPTPGGGMGEQFF

d_gene: .
v_gene: TRBV5-1
abundance: .
j_gene: TRBJ1-3
CDR3nt: TGCGCCAGCAGCTTAGAGGAAGCTGCGGGAAACACCATATATTTT
CDR3aa: CASSLEEAAGNTIYF

d_gene: TRBD2
v_gene: TRBV7-2
abundance: .
j_gene: TRBJ2-5
CDR3nt: TGTGCCAGCAGCCCTCTTGGGAGGGGTGGGGATGAGACCCAGTACTTC
CDR3aa: CASSPLGRGGDETQYF

d_gene: TRBD1
v_gene: TRBV19
abundance: .
j_gene: TRBJ1-2
CDR3nt: TGTGCCAGTAGTAAACCGGGACAGGGTAACTATGGCTACACCTTC
CDR3aa: CASSKPGQGNYGYTF

d_gene: .
v_gene: TRBV7-9
abundance: few
j_gene: TRBJ1-1
CDR3nt: TGTGCCAGCAGCTTAGAAGAGGGCAGTCGAGAAGCTTTCTTT
CDR3aa: CASSLEEGSREAFF

d_gene: .
v_gene: TRBV2
abundance: .
j_gene: TRBJ1-1
CDR3nt: TGTGCCAGCAGATCCGACACCGGCAACACTGAAGCTTTCTTT
CDR3aa: CASRSDTGNTEAFF

d_gene: .
v_gene: TRBV6-1
abundance: .
j_gene: TRBJ2-3
CDR3nt: TGTGCCAGCAGTGATCGCCTAGGTCGGGGAATAGATACGCAGTATTTT
CDR3aa: CASSDRLGRGIDTQYF

d_gene: TRBD1
v_gene: TRBV18
abundance: .
j_gene: TRBJ1-2
CDR3nt: TGTGCCAGCTCACCCCAGGGGGCTTATGGCTACACCTTC
CDR3aa: CASSPQGAYGYTF

d_gene: .
v_gene: TRBV27
abundance: .
j_gene: TRBJ1-6
CDR3nt: TGTGCCAGCTCTCAGGGTGCCTATAATTCACCCCTCCACTTT
CDR3aa: CASSQGAYNSPLHF

d_gene: TRBD1
v_gene: TRBV5-4
abundance: .
j_gene: TRBJ1-4
CDR3nt: TGTGCCAGCAGCTTACAGGGGATGGAGGAAAAACTGTTTTTT
CDR3aa: CASSLQGMEEKLFF